Included here is one T cell receptor beta chain sequence, with context. Its specificity is unknown. The data are from a study of PD-1 blockade in classical Hodgkin lymphoma. Points from the study as a whole: Exclusion was the outcome for patients who began nivolumab under 1 year after ASCT. Significant TCR diversity gains by C4D1 occurred in CD4+ but not CD8+ cells.

The CDR3 has 14 residues. V lost 1 base to trimming and J lost 5 bases, with 8 bases between them. CDR1 and CDR2 (germline): SNHLY, FYNNEI. Relapse was seen in all patients after autologous stem cell transplantation, and brentuximab vedotin exposure was variable. Repertoires were generated with immunoSEQ multiplex PCR, while TCRdb's copy carries only in-frame clones and drops some. The sample consists of around 58,000 clones, roughly 90% of them appearing once. This sequence joins TRBV2 and TRBJ2-2; TRBD1 or TRBD2 may be the D gene (5 bases each). The input for sequencing was peripheral blood mononuclear cells (PBMCs), taken at baseline. This TCR was sampled from a human donor with classical Hodgkin lymphoma. Written as DNA, the CDR3 is TGTGCCAGCAGTGAAGGGGGGAGAACCGGGGAGCTGTTTTTT. Translating gives CASSEGGRTGELFF.